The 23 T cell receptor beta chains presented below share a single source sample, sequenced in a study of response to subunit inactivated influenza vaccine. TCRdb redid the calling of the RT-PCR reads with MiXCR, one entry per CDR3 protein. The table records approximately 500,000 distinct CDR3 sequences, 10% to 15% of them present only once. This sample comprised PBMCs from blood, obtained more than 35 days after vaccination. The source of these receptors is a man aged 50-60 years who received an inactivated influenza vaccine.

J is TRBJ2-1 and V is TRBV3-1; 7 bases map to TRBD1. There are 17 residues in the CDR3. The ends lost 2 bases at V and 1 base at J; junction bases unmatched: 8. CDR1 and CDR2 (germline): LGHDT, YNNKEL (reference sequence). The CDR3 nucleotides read TGTGCCAGCAGCCAAATAAGACCGGGACAGTCCTACAATGAGCAGTTCTTC. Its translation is CASSQIRPGQSYNEQFF.

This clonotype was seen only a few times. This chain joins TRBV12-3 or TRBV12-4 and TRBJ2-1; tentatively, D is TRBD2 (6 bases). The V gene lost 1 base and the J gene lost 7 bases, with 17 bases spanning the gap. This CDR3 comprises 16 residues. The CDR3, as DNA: TGTGCCAGCAGTTTAGGTGCGGGGCGACTGGCGAATGAGCAGTTCTTC. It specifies CASSLGAGRLANEQFF.

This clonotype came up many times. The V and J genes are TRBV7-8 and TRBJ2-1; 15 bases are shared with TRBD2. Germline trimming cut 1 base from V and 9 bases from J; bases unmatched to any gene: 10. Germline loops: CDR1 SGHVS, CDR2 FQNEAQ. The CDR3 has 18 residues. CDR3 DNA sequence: TGTGCCAGCAGCTTAGGGTGGACTAGCGGGAGGGCTAATAGTGAGCAGTTCTTC. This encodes CASSLGWTSGRANSEQFF.

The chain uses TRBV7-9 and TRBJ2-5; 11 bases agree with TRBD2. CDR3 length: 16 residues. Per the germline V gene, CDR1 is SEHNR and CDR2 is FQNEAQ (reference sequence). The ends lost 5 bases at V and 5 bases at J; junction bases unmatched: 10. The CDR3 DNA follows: TGTGCCAGCAGCCCAAGGGGACTAGCGGTCCGGGAGACCCAGTACTTC. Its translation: CASSPRGLAVRETQYF.

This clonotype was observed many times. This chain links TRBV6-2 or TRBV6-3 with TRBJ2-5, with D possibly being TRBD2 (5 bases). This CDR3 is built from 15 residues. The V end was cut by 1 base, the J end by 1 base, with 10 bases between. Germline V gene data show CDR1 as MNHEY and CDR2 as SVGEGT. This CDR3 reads CASSYYSEVQETQYF. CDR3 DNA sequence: TGTGCCAGCAGTTACTATTCGGAGGTCCAAGAGACCCAGTACTTC.

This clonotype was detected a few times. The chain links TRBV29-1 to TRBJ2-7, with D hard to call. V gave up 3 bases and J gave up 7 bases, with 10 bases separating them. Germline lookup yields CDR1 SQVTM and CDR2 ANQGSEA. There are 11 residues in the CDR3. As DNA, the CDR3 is TGCAGCGTTGACACGTTAGGAGAGCAGTACTTC. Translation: CSVDTLGEQYF.

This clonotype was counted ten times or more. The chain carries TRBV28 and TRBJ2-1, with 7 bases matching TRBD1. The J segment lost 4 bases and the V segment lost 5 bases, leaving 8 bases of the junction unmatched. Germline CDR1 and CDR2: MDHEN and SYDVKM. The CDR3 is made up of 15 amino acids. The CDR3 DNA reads TGTGCCAGCAGTCCGTCCGGGACAGCTTACAATGAGCAGTTCTTC. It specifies CASSPSGTAYNEQFF.

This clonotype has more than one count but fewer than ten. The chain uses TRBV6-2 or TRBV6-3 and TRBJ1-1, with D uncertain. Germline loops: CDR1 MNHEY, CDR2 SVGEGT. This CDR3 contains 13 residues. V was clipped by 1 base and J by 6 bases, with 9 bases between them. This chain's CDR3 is CASSYFDLAEAFF. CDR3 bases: TGTGCCAGCAGTTACTTCGACTTGGCTGAAGCTTTCTTT.

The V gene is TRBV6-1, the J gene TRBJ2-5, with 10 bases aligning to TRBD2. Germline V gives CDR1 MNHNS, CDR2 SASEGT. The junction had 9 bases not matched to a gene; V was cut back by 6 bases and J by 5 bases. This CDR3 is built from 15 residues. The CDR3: CASSKRGGVAETQYF. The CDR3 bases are TGTGCCAGCAGCAAGCGGGGGGGCGTTGCGGAGACCCAGTACTTC.

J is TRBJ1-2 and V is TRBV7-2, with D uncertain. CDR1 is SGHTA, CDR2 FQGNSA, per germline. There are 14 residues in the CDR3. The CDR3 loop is CASQIGRRRYGYTF. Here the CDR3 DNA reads TGTGCTAGCCAAATCGGCCGACGACGGTATGGCTACACCTTC.

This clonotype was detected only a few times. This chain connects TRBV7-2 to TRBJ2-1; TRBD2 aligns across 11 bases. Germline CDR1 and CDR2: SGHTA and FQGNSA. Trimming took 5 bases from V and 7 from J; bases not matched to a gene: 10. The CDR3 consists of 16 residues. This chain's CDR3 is CASSRPHSGGANEQFF. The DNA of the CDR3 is TGTGCCAGCAGCAGACCACATAGCGGGGGGGCGAATGAGCAGTTCTTC.

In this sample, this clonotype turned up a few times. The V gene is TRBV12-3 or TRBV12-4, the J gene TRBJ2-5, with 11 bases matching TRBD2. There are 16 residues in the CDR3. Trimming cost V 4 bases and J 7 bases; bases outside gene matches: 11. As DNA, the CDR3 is TGTGCCAGCAGTTCTTGGACTAGCGGGTTTTTTGGGACCCAGTACTTC. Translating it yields CASSSWTSGFFGTQYF.

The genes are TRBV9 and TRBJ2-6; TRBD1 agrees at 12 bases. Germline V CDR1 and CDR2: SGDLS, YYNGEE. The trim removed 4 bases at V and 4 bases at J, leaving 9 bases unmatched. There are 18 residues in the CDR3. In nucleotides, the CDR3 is TGTGCCAGCAGCCCGGCCTGGGACAGGGGGCTCGGGGCCAACGTCCTGACTTTC. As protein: CASSPAWDRGLGANVLTF.

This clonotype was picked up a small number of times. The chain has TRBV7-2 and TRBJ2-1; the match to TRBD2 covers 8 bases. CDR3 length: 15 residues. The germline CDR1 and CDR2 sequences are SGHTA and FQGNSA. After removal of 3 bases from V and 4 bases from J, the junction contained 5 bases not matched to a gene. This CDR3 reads CASSFKAGDYNEQFF. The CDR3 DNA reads TGTGCCAGCAGCTTTAAAGCGGGAGATTACAATGAGCAGTTCTTC.

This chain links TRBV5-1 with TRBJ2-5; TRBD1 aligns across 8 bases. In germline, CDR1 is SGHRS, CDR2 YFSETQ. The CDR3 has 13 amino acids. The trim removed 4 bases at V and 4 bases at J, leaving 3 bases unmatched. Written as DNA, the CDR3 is TGCGCCAGCAGCGAGGACAGGGCAGAGACCCAGTACTTC. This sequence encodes CASSEDRAETQYF.

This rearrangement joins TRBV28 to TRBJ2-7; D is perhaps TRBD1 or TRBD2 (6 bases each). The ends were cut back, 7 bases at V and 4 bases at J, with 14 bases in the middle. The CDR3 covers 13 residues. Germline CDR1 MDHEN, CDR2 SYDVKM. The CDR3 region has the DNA TGTGCCAGCAACAGTAGGGGGAGGTACGAGCAGTACTTC. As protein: CASNSRGRYEQYF.

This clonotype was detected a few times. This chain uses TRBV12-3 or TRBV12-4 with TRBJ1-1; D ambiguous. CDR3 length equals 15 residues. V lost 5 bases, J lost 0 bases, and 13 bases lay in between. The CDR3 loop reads CASSRKAQMNTEAFF. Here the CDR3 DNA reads TGTGCCAGCAGTCGCAAGGCGCAGATGAACACTGAAGCTTTCTTT.

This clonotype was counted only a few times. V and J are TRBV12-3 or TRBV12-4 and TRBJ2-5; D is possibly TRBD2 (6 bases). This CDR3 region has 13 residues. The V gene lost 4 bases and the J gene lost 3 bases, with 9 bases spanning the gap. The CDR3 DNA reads TGTGCCAGCAGTTCCATAGCGGAAGAGACCCAGTACTTC. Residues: CASSSIAEETQYF.

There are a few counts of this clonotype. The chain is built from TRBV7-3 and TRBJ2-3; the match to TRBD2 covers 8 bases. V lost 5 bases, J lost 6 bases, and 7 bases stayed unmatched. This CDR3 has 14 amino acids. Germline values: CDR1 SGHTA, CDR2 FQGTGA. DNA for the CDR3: TGTGCCAGCAGCGACCCAGCGGGAGTGGATACGCAGTATTTT. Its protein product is CASSDPAGVDTQYF.

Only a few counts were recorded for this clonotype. The CDR3: CASSLALTSGVETQYF. DNA of the CDR3: TGCGCCAGCAGCTTGGCCTTGACTAGCGGGGTGGAGACCCAGTACTTC. This chain links TRBV5-1 with TRBJ2-5; 11 nucleotides match TRBD2. This CDR3 is 16 amino acids long. V shed 0 bases and J 5 bases; nucleotides not matched to a gene: 6. CDR1 is SGHRS, CDR2 YFSETQ, per germline.

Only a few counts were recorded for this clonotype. The CDR3 sequence: CASSTAPGGPGELFF. DNA of the CDR3: TGTGCCAGCAGTACCGCTCCGGGGGGGCCCGGGGAGCTGTTTTTT. This chain connects TRBV12-3 or TRBV12-4 to TRBJ2-2; TRBD2 agrees at 8 bases. The CDR3 loop spans 15 amino acids. The V and J ends lost 5 bases and 6 bases, in that order; junction bases with no gene match: 8.

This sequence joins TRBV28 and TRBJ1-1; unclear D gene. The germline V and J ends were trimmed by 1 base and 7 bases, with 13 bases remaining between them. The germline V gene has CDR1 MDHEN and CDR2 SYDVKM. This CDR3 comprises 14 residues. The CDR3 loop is CASSLYGSGNEAFF. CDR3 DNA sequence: TGTGCCAGCAGTTTATACGGGTCAGGAAATGAAGCTTTCTTT.

The CDR3 sequence is CASSLDSHQPQHF. The CDR3, as DNA: TGTGCCAGCAGCTTGGACAGCCATCAGCCCCAGCATTTT. The chain combines TRBV7-8 with TRBJ1-5, with D tentatively TRBD1 (6 bases). Germline values: CDR1 SGHVS, CDR2 FQNEAQ. V lost 3 bases and J 5 bases, leaving 8 bases between the germline ends. The CDR3 is 13 amino acids. Full variable domain (remainder filled in from reference TRBV7-8 and TRBJ1-5): GAGVSQSPRYKVAKRGQDVALRCDPISGHVSLFWYQQALGQGPEFLTYFQNEAQLDKSGLPSDRFFAERPEGSVSTLKIQRTQQEDSAVYLCASSLDSHQPQHFGDGTRLSIL.